This TCR beta chain was observed in a study of OX40 agonist ivuxolimab in advanced cancers. Looking at the study overall: Age averaged around 60 years (range roughly 23 to 90), and roughly 80% were male. Enrollees could have had prior anti-PD-1, anti-PD-L1 or anti-CTLA-4 therapy, which more than 30% had received. General observations from the study: Both blood CD4+ and CD8+ T cells showed clonal growth by week 6 at 0.1 to 3.0 mg/kg. Among the nonresponders, some also had low normalized T-cell clonal expansion.

On this clone itself: The target antigen is unknown.

Sequencing was performed with immunoSEQ multiplex PCR; in TCRdb, only in-frame clones are kept and a portion is missing. The data contain more than 45,000 clones, around 90% of them singletons. Specimen: CD4+ or CD8+ T cells sorted from blood, collected in a trial of the OX40 agonist ivuxolimab. This TCR came from an adult with an advanced solid tumor such as melanoma, head and neck, liver or kidney cancer.

As DNA, the CDR3 is TGTGCCACCAGCAGAGACACGGGACAACACACAGATACGCAGTATTTT. This encodes CATSRDTGQHTDTQYF. This chain connects TRBV15 to TRBJ2-3; a possible D gene is TRBD1 (6 bases). There are 16 residues in the CDR3. Germline-derived CDR1 and CDR2 are LNHNV and YYDKDF (reference sequence). The ends were cut back, 0 bases at V and 2 bases at J, with 12 bases in the middle. Using reference TRBV15 and TRBJ2-3 for the parts outside the CDR3, the full variable domain is DAMVIQNPRYQVTQFGKPVTLSCSQTLNHNVMYWYQQKSSQAPKLLFHYYDKDFNNEADTPDNFQSRRPNTSFCFLDIRSPGLGDTAMYLCATSRDTGQHTDTQYFGPGTRLTVL.